The rows below give T cell receptor beta chains drawn from one sample of a study of blood T cells in healthy people across ages. TCRdb analysed the 5' RACE reads with MiXCR anew, one entry per CDR3 protein. Of 1.5 million to 2 million distinct CDR3 sequences in the sample, about 31% were seen once. The source material was blood. The receptors stem from a woman aged 30 to 39 in good health. Each CDR3 is given with its conserved first and last residue. A D gene is named only where the DNA matches it firmly. The size of a clone is reported for some rows only, either as once, few or many, or as a class for expanded clones.

clone size: few; D gene: -; J gene: TRBJ2-1; V gene: TRBV24-1; CDR3 DNA: -; CDR3 protein: CATSDLGTGAGVQFF
clone size: few; D gene: TRBD2; J gene: TRBJ2-5; V gene: TRBV9; CDR3 DNA: TGTGCCAGCAGCCCGACTAGCGGGGCCCCGGGGACCCAGTACTTC; CDR3 protein: CASSPTSGAPGTQYF
clone size: -; D gene: -; J gene: TRBJ1-2; V gene: TRBV20-1; CDR3 DNA: TGCAGTGCTAGGGACCTGGCAGGGGATGTTAACTATGGCTACACCTTC; CDR3 protein: CSARDLAGDVNYGYTF
clone size: many; D gene: -; J gene: TRBJ2-5; V gene: TRBV10-3; CDR3 DNA: TGTGCCATCAGTGACCCCATACGCGAGACCCAGTACTTC; CDR3 protein: CAISDPIRETQYF
clone size: -; D gene: -; J gene: TRBJ2-5; V gene: TRBV5-6; CDR3 DNA: TGTGCCAGCAGCTTGGCCGCATCGGGGGATCGAGAGACCCAGTACTTC; CDR3 protein: CASSLAASGDRETQYF
clone size: -; D gene: TRBD1; J gene: TRBJ2-1; V gene: TRBV7-8; CDR3 DNA: TGTGCCAGCAGCGTGGGGACAGGGGTAAATGAGCAGTTCTTC; CDR3 protein: CASSVGTGVNEQFF
clone size: -; D gene: -; J gene: TRBJ2-5; V gene: TRBV7-6; CDR3 DNA: TGTGCCAGCAGCTCTCTCAGACTAGTAGGGGCAGAGACCCAGTACTTC; CDR3 protein: CASSSLRLVGAETQYF
clone size: few; D gene: -; J gene: TRBJ2-3; V gene: TRBV10-1; CDR3 DNA: TGCGCCAGCAGTGTGAGGGAAAACACAGATACGCAGTATTTT; CDR3 protein: CASSVRENTDTQYF
clone size: -; D gene: -; J gene: TRBJ2-7; V gene: TRBV5-5; CDR3 DNA: TGTGCCAGCAGCCCAGGCAGGGCGGGGGAGCAGTACTTC; CDR3 protein: CASSPGRAGEQYF
clone size: -; D gene: -; J gene: TRBJ1-5; V gene: TRBV10-1; CDR3 DNA: TGCGCCAGCAAAAGGGGCCGGGACGGAAAGAAACCCCAGCATTTT; CDR3 protein: CASKRGRDGKKPQHF
clone size: many; D gene: -; J gene: TRBJ2-7; V gene: TRBV29-1; CDR3 DNA: TGCAGCGTTGAAGACGGCCAGGGCGGTCTCGCTAACGAGCAGTACTTC; CDR3 protein: CSVEDGQGGLANEQYF
clone size: few; D gene: -; J gene: TRBJ2-7; V gene: TRBV6-5; CDR3 DNA: TGTGCCAGCAGGACCTGGACGGAGAACTACGAGCAGTACTTC; CDR3 protein: CASRTWTENYEQYF
clone size: many; D gene: -; J gene: TRBJ2-5; V gene: TRBV7-9; CDR3 DNA: TGTGCCAGCAGCTTAGTCGAGGGGGGCGCGGAGACCCAGTACTTC; CDR3 protein: CASSLVEGGAETQYF
clone size: -; D gene: TRBD1; J gene: TRBJ1-4; V gene: TRBV6-5; CDR3 DNA: TGTGCCAGCAAGATAACAGGGGTGGCTGAAAAACTGTTTTTT; CDR3 protein: CASKITGVAEKLFF
clone size: -; D gene: TRBD2; J gene: TRBJ2-3; V gene: TRBV5-4; CDR3 DNA: TGTGCCAGCTACCAGCGGGGGGGCGGTGGTACGCAGTATTTT; CDR3 protein: CASYQRGGGGTQYF
clone size: -; D gene: TRBD1; J gene: TRBJ1-2; V gene: TRBV10-3; CDR3 DNA: TGTGCCATCAGTGAGACAGGGGTTGTTGATGGCTACACCTTC; CDR3 protein: CAISETGVVDGYTF
clone size: -; D gene: -; J gene: TRBJ2-6; V gene: TRBV6-1; CDR3 DNA: TGTGCCAGCAGTGCAGACAGGTTCCCTGGGGCCAACGTCCTGACTTTC; CDR3 protein: CASSADRFPGANVLTF
clone size: -; D gene: -; J gene: TRBJ2-1; V gene: TRBV9; CDR3 DNA: TGTGCCAGCAGCGGTAGTTGGGGCAATGAGCAGTTCTTC; CDR3 protein: CASSGSWGNEQFF
clone size: -; D gene: -; J gene: TRBJ1-6; V gene: TRBV5-1; CDR3 DNA: TGCGCCAGCAGCCGTCGACAGGACAACAATTCACCCCTCCACTTT; CDR3 protein: CASSRRQDNNSPLHF
clone size: few; D gene: -; J gene: TRBJ2-5; V gene: TRBV20-1; CDR3 DNA: TGCAGTGCTAGAGATCTGCCCGGTGGCCACTCCTGGGGCCAAGAGACCCAGTACTTC; CDR3 protein: CSARDLPGGHSWGQETQYF
clone size: many; D gene: TRBD2; J gene: TRBJ2-7; V gene: TRBV10-3; CDR3 DNA: TGTGCCATCAGTGAGTTACTTAGCGGGGGGTTAACCTACGAGCAGTACTTC; CDR3 protein: CAISELLSGGLTYEQYF
clone size: few; D gene: TRBD1; J gene: TRBJ2-5; V gene: TRBV24-1; CDR3 DNA: TGTGCCACCAGTGATCCTAGACAGGGGGCGGAGACCCAGTACTTC; CDR3 protein: CATSDPRQGAETQYF
clone size: few; D gene: TRBD1; J gene: TRBJ2-1; V gene: TRBV6-1; CDR3 DNA: TGTGCCAGCAGTGACCCAGGGACAGGGATATACAATGAGCAGTTCTTC; CDR3 protein: CASSDPGTGIYNEQFF
clone size: -; D gene: -; J gene: TRBJ1-2; V gene: TRBV20-1; CDR3 DNA: TGCAGTGCTAGAGAGAAGGGCCGGTGGGAGGATGGCTACACCTTC; CDR3 protein: CSAREKGRWEDGYTF
clone size: -; D gene: -; J gene: TRBJ2-2; V gene: TRBV3-1; CDR3 DNA: TGTGCCAGCAGCCAAGTGCTCGCAGGCACGAACACCGGGGAGCTGTTTTTT; CDR3 protein: CASSQVLAGTNTGELFF
clone size: -; D gene: -; J gene: TRBJ2-1; V gene: TRBV11-3; CDR3 DNA: TGTGCCAGCAGCTTAGTTTCCGGGATAGGGAATGAGCAGTTCTTC; CDR3 protein: CASSLVSGIGNEQFF
clone size: once; D gene: TRBD1; J gene: TRBJ2-5; V gene: TRBV28; CDR3 DNA: TGTGCCAGCAGGAAGCCCGGGACAGATCAAGAGACCCAGTACTTC; CDR3 protein: CASRKPGTDQETQYF
clone size: -; D gene: TRBD2; J gene: TRBJ2-1; V gene: TRBV5-6; CDR3 DNA: TGTGCCAGCAGCTTAATTTTTAGGGGAGCTAGCGGGACCGCGTGGAATGAGCAGTTCTTC; CDR3 protein: CASSLIFRGASGTAWNEQFF
clone size: -; D gene: -; J gene: TRBJ1-2; V gene: TRBV30; CDR3 DNA: TGTGCCTCCTCTCCAACCCAAACGTATGGCTACACCTTC; CDR3 protein: CASSPTQTYGYTF
clone size: few; D gene: -; J gene: TRBJ2-2; V gene: TRBV5-1; CDR3 DNA: TGCGCCAGCAGCTTTTGGCGGTCCACCGGGGAGCTGTTTTTT; CDR3 protein: CASSFWRSTGELFF
clone size: few; D gene: TRBD2; J gene: TRBJ2-1; V gene: TRBV5-1; CDR3 DNA: TGCGCCAGCGGCGGAGCGGGGGGTGAGCAGTTCTTC; CDR3 protein: CASGGAGGEQFF
clone size: few; D gene: TRBD1; J gene: TRBJ2-4; V gene: TRBV6-8; CDR3 DNA: TGTGCCAGCAGTACCATAACTCGAACAGGGGTAGACATTCAGTACTTC; CDR3 protein: CASSTITRTGVDIQYF
clone size: -; D gene: TRBD1; J gene: TRBJ2-5; V gene: TRBV12-5; CDR3 DNA: TGTGCTAGTGGTTTGGAGACCCTTGGGACAGAGAATCAAGAGACCCAGTACTTC; CDR3 protein: CASGLETLGTENQETQYF
clone size: -; D gene: -; J gene: TRBJ2-1; V gene: TRBV7-6; CDR3 DNA: TGTGTCAGCAGCTATATGGAGGGCTACAATGAGCAGTTCTTC; CDR3 protein: CVSSYMEGYNEQFF
clone size: -; D gene: TRBD2; J gene: TRBJ2-2; V gene: TRBV12-3/TRBV12-4; CDR3 DNA: TGTGCCAGCAGTTCAGCGGGAGGAACGAACACCGGGGAGCCGTTTTTT; CDR3 protein: CASSSAGGTNTGEPFF
clone size: few; D gene: TRBD1; J gene: TRBJ2-7; V gene: TRBV18; CDR3 DNA: TGTGCCAGTAGCCCACCGGGACAGGGGGGATACGAGCAGTACTTC; CDR3 protein: CASSPPGQGGYEQYF
clone size: few; D gene: TRBD2; J gene: TRBJ2-7; V gene: TRBV4-1; CDR3 DNA: TGCGCCAGCAGCCACTCGACACTAGCGGGAGGCACCTACGAGCAGTACTTC; CDR3 protein: CASSHSTLAGGTYEQYF
clone size: -; D gene: -; J gene: TRBJ2-1; V gene: TRBV7-2; CDR3 DNA: TGTGCCAGCAGCGCCCAAGGGGGGGGACGACGGGAGCAGTTCTTC; CDR3 protein: CASSAQGGGRREQFF
clone size: -; D gene: TRBD1; J gene: TRBJ2-2; V gene: TRBV7-3; CDR3 DNA: TGTGCCAGCAGCTTAATGCGGGACAGGGCAACCACCGGGGAGCTGTTTTTT; CDR3 protein: CASSLMRDRATTGELFF
clone size: -; D gene: TRBD2; J gene: TRBJ2-5; V gene: TRBV9; CDR3 DNA: TGTGCCAGCAGCGTGGGGGGGGGACTAGCGGCTATGAGCTCCTACAATGAGCAGTACTTC; CDR3 protein: CASSVGGGLAAMSSYNEQYF
clone size: -; D gene: -; J gene: TRBJ1-3; V gene: TRBV7-2; CDR3 DNA: TGTGCCAGCAGCCCGATTGCACGGCCCTCTGGAAACACCATATATTTT; CDR3 protein: CASSPIARPSGNTIYF
clone size: many; D gene: TRBD2; J gene: TRBJ2-5; V gene: TRBV29-1; CDR3 DNA: TGCAGCGTGGTGGGACTAGCGGGGCCGTACCAAGAGACCCAGTACTTC; CDR3 protein: CSVVGLAGPYQETQYF
clone size: -; D gene: TRBD1; J gene: TRBJ2-1; V gene: TRBV6-5; CDR3 DNA: TGTGCCAGCAGTAACAGACCCGACAGGGGCTCCTACAATGAGCAGTTCTTC; CDR3 protein: CASSNRPDRGSYNEQFF
clone size: many; D gene: TRBD1; J gene: TRBJ2-5; V gene: TRBV10-3; CDR3 DNA: TGTGCCTCCGGACAGGTCCAAGAGACCCAGTACTTC; CDR3 protein: CASGQVQETQYF
clone size: -; D gene: -; J gene: TRBJ2-3; V gene: TRBV7-9; CDR3 DNA: TGTGCCAGCAGCTTCGCAGGGGGGGATACGCAGTATTTT; CDR3 protein: CASSFAGGDTQYF